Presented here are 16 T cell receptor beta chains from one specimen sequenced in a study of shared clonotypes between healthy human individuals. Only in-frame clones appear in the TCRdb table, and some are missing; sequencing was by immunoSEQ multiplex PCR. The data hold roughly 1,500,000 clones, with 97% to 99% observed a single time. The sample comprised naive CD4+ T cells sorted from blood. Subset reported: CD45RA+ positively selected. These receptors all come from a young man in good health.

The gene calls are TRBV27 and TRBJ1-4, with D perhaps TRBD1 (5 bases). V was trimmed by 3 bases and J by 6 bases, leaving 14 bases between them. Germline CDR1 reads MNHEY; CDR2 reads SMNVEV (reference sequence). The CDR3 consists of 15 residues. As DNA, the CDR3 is TGTGCCAGCAGTTTTCGGGGCTACAGCGATGAAAAACTGTTTTTT. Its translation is CASSFRGYSDEKLFF.

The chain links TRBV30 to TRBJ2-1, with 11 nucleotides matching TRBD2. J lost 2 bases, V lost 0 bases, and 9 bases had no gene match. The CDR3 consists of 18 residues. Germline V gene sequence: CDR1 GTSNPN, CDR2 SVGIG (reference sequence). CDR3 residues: CAWSVPATSGRTYNEQFF. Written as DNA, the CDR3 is TGTGCCTGGAGTGTACCTGCTACTAGCGGGAGAACCTACAATGAGCAGTTCTTC.

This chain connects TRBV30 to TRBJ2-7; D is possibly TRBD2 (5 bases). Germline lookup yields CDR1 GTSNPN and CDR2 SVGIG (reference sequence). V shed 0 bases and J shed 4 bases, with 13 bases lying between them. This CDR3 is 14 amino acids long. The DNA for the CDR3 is TGTGCCTGGAGTGTACGCGGGTCCCTTTACGAGCAGTACTTC. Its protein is CAWSVRGSLYEQYF.

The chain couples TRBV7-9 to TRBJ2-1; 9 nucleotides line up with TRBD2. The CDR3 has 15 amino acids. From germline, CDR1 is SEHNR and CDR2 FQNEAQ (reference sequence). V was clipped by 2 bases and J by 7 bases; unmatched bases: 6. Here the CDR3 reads CASSLWLAGVNEQFF. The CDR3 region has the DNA TGTGCCAGCAGCTTATGGTTAGCGGGAGTTAATGAGCAGTTCTTC.

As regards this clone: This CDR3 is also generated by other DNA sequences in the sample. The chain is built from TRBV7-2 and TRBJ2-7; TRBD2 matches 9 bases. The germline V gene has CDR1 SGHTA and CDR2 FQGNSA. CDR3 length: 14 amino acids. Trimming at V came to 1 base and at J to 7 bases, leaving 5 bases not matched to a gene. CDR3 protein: CASSLVAGVGEQYF. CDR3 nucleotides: TGTGCCAGCAGCTTAGTAGCGGGAGTAGGGGAGCAGTACTTC.

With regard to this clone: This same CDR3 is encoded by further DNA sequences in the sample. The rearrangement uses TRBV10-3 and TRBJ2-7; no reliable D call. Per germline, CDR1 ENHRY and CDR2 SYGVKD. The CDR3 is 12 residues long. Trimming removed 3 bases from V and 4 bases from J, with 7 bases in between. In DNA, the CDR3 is TGTGCCATCAGTGAAAGGGCTTACGAGCAGTACTTC. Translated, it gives CAISERAYEQYF.

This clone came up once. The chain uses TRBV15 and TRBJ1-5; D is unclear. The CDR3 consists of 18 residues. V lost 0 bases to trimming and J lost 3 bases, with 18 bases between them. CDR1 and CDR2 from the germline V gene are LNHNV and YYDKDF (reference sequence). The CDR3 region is CATSRDGLGTGVNQPQHF. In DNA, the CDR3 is TGTGCCACCAGCAGAGACGGGTTGGGCACGGGAGTCAATCAGCCCCAGCATTTT.

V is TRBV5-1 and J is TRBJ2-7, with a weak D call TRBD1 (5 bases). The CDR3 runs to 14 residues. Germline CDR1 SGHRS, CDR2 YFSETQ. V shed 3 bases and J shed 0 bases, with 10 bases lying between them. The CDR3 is CASSWMTDSYEQYF. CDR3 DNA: TGCGCCAGCAGCTGGATGACAGACTCCTACGAGCAGTACTTC. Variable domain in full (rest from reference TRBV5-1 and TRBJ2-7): KAGVTQTPRYLIKTRGQQVTLSCSPISGHRSVSWYQQTPGQGLQFLFEYFSETQRNKGNFPGRFSGRQFSNSRSEMNVSTLELGDSALYLCASSWMTDSYEQYFGPGTRLTVT.

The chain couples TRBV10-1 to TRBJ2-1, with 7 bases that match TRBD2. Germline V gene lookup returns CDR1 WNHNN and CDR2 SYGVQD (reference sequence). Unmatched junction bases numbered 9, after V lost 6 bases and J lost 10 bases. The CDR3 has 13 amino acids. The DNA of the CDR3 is TGCGCCAGCAGGTCGGGCTCGGGAGGAGAGCAGTTCTTC. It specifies CASRSGSGGEQFF.

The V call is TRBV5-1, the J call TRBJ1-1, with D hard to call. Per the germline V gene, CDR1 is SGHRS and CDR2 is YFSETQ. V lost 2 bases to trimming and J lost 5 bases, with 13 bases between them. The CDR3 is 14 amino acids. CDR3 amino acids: CASSLTPRETEAFF. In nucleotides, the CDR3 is TGCGCCAGCAGCTTAACCCCCCGCGAAACTGAAGCTTTCTTT.

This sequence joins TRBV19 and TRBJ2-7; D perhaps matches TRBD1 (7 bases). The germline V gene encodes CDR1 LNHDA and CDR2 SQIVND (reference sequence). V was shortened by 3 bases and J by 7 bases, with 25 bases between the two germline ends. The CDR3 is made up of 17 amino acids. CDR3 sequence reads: CASSIRGRTTISGEQYF. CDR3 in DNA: TGTGCCAGTAGTATCAGGGGGAGGACAACCATTTCGGGGGAGCAGTACTTC.

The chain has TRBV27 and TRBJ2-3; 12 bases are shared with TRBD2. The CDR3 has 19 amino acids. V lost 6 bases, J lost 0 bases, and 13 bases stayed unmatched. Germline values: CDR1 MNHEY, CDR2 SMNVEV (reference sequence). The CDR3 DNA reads TGTGCCAGCAGGGATCTCCTCGGACTAGCGGGGACAAGCACAGATACGCAGTATTTT. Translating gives CASRDLLGLAGTSTDTQYF.

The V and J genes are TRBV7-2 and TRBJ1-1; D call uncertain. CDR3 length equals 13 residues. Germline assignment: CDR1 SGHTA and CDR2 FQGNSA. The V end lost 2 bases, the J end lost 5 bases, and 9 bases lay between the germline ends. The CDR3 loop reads CASSLNFITEAFF. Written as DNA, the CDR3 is TGTGCCAGCAGCTTAAATTTTATAACTGAAGCTTTCTTT.

The CDR3 DNA reads as TGCGCCAGCAGCTCGACCGGGACAGGGGGCACCGGGGAGCTGTTTTTT. Residues: CASSSTGTGGTGELFF. The chain couples TRBV5-1 to TRBJ2-2; the match to TRBD1 covers 11 bases. Germline loops: CDR1 SGHRS, CDR2 YFSETQ. This CDR3 has 16 amino acids. V lost 3 bases to trimming and J lost 4 bases; unmatched junction nucleotides: 5. Combining the CDR3 with reference TRBV5-1 and TRBJ2-2 gives the whole variable domain KAGVTQTPRYLIKTRGQQVTLSCSPISGHRSVSWYQQTPGQGLQFLFEYFSETQRNKGNFPGRFSGRQFSNSRSEMNVSTLELGDSALYLCASSSTGTGGTGELFFGEGSRLTVL.

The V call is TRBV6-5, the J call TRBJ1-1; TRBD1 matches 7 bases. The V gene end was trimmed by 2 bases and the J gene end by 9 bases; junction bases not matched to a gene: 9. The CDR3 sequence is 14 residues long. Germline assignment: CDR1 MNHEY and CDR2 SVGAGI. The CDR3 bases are TGTGCCAGCAGTTACGGGGACAGAATTCTGCAAGCTTTCTTT. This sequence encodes CASSYGDRILQAFF.

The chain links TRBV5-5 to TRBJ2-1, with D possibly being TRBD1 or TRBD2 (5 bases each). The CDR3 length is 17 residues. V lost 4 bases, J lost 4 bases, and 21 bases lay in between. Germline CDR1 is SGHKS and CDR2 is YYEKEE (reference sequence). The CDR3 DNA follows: TGTGCCAGCAGCCTGTCGGGTACCGGGACCCCTTACAATGAGCAGTTCTTC. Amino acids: CASSLSGTGTPYNEQFF.